Sequencing of this T cell receptor beta chain was carried out in a study of CD8 T cells in ankylosing spondylitis. Notes on the study in general: Disease-linked clones had a CD8+ phenotype and relatively low frequency in peripheral blood. Matched synovial fluid from ankylosing spondylitis patients was reported to be enriched for disease-linked clones. Previous work reported some of these motif variants in the synovial fluid and blood of reactive arthritis.

Germline CDR1 and CDR2: SGHVS and FNYEAQ. The CDR3 sequence is 16 residues long. The V and J ends lost 5 bases and 5 bases respectively, with 19 bases between them. Scientists made TCR beta libraries using quantitative 5'-RACE with molecular barcodes. MiXCR, applied by TCRdb to the 5' RACE reads, yields one record per CDR3 protein. The data hold approximately 250,000 distinct CDR3 sequences, with 8% to 9% observed a single time. This clonotype was picked up many times. Its cognate antigen is unknown. The sequence came from a female donor with ankylosing spondylitis or in good health (not recorded which). Sequencing used blood, either unsorted or a sorted T cell fraction (not recorded which). V is TRBV7-6 and J is TRBJ2-1; TRBD2 is a possible D gene (6 bases). As DNA, the CDR3 is TGTGCCAGCAGCCCCTTGGAGGGCATCCGGAACAATGAGCAGTTCTTC. Its protein product is CASSPLEGIRNNEQFF.